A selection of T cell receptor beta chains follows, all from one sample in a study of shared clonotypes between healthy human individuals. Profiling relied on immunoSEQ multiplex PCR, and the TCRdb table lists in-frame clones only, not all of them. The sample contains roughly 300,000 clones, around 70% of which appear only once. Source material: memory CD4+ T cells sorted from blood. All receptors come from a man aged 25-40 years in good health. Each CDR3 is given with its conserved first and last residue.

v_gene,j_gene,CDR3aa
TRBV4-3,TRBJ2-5,CASSQEFGGRKETQYF
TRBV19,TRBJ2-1,CASRASGSSYNEQFF
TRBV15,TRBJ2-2,CATSRDSRVDGELFF
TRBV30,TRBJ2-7,CAWSLSYEQYF
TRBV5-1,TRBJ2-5,CASSRKPSQDFRETQYF
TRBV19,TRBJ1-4,CASRPGSLREKLFF
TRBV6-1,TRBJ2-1,CASSGLAGAYNEQFF
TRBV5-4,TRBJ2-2,CASSFEAGELFF
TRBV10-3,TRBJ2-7,CAISGSDKPGYEQYF
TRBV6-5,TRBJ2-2,CASSYRDGTGELFF
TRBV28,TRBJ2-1,CASSLLAPGEQFF
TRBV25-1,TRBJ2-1,CASSEYNPSSYNEQFF
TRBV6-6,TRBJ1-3,CASGRQAAGNTIYF
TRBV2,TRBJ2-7,CASSPSWGASYEQYF
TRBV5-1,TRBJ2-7,CASSPTRLRAGGLQEQYF
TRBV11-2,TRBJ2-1,CASSKIAGKTSDEQFF
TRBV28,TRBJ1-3,CASSTRDRPGNTIYF
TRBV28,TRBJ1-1,CASTVQGRRTEAFF
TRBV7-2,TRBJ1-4,CASSSTGTNEKLFF
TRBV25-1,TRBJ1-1,CASSDVTGYTEAFF
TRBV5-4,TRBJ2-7,CASSSIESVEQYF
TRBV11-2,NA,CASSLGGVYEQYF
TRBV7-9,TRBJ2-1,CASSLISGSGDEQFF
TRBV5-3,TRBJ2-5,CASSLDGREETQYF
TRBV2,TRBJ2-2,CASSEEVARAGELFF
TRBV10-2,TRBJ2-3,CASSKLPPGQTISRSTDTQYF
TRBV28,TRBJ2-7,CASRLLDVSYEQYF
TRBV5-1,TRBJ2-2,CASELQGADTGELFF
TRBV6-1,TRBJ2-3,CASSEDLGSTDTQYF